Shown below are 32 T cell receptor beta chains from a single sample sequenced in a study of cytomegalovirus exposure and HLA in healthy donors. The PCR made use of 60 Vbeta and 13 Jbeta primers. TCRdb's copy holds only in-frame clones and misses some; the assay was immunoSEQ multiplex PCR. This table has some 200,000 clones, 79% appearing once. Source material: PBMCs. These receptors originate from a girl under 18 in good health and CMV-seropositive.

V and J are TRBV5-6 and TRBJ1-3, with D unclear. Germline CDR1 SGHDT, CDR2 YYEEEE. Trimming removed 2 bases at V and 5 bases at J, with 11 bases between. The CDR3 length is 14 residues. The CDR3: CASSLWHTRNTIYF. The CDR3 nucleotides are TGTGCCAGCAGCTTATGGCACACCCGAAACACCATATATTTT. Combining the CDR3 with reference TRBV5-6 and TRBJ1-3 gives the whole variable domain DAGVTQSPTHLIKTRGQQVTLRCSPKSGHDTVSWYQQALGQGPQFIFQYYEEEERQRGNFPDRFSGHQFPNYSSELNVNALLLGDSALYLCASSLWHTRNTIYFGEGSWLTVV.

The chain links TRBV7-6 to TRBJ2-3; D remains ambiguous. Germline CDR1 reads SGHVS; CDR2 reads FNYEAQ. The length of the CDR3 is 14 residues. Trimming took off 0 bases at V and 6 bases at J, with 10 bases between the two ends. This CDR3 reads CASSLALEYDTQYF. The CDR3 coding sequence is TGTGCCAGCAGCTTAGCCCTAGAATACGATACGCAGTATTTT.

This clone appeared a few times. The chain uses TRBV25-1 and TRBJ1-3; D ambiguous. CDR1 MGHDK and CDR2 SYGVNS come from the germline V gene. This CDR3 is 14 amino acids long. V lost 4 bases, J lost 1 base, and 8 bases lay in between. Here the CDR3 reads CASSAPSSGNTIYF. CDR3 bases: TGTGCCAGCAGTGCCCCCTCGTCTGGAAACACCATATATTTT. Drawing the rest from reference TRBV25-1 and TRBJ1-3, the complete variable domain is EADIYQTPRYLVIGTGKKITLECSQTMGHDKMYWYQQDPGMELHLIHYSYGVNSTEKGDLSSESTVSRIRTEHFPLTLESARPSHTSQYLCASSAPSSGNTIYFGEGSWLTVV.

The table lists this clone with a count of one. The CDR3 bases are TGTGCCAGCAGTGGCGGGCAGGCTGGCTACACCTTC. Translation: CASSGGQAGYTF. V gene TRBV27 combines with J gene TRBJ1-2; no reliable D call. V lost 5 bases, J lost 7 bases, and 11 bases lay in between. Germline V lookup: CDR1 MNHEY, CDR2 SMNVEV (reference sequence). The CDR3 runs 12 residues.

CDR3 DNA sequence: TGTGCCACCAGAGCCCGGGACAGGGGCTTCGCAGATACGCAGTATTTT. As protein: CATRARDRGFADTQYF. V gene TRBV15 combines with J gene TRBJ2-3; 10 positions agree with TRBD1. This CDR3 has 16 amino acids. Trimming removed 6 bases from V and 4 bases from J; junction bases left unmatched: 10. Germline CDR1 LNHNV, CDR2 YYDKDF (reference sequence).

The chain uses TRBV18 and TRBJ2-7; D ambiguous. Trimming cost V 4 bases and J 3 bases, with 7 bases left between them. CDR1 is KGHSH and CDR2 is LQKENI in the germline V gene. The CDR3 is 12 amino acids. The CDR3 here is CASSRASYEQYF. CDR3 coding DNA: TGTGCCAGCTCACGAGCGAGCTACGAGCAGTACTTC.

The rearrangement joins TRBV6-5 to TRBJ1-6; 7 bases align to TRBD1. V dropped 6 bases and J dropped 5; count of bases not matched to a gene: 7. The CDR3 runs 15 residues. Germline values: CDR1 MNHEY, CDR2 SVGAGI. CDR3 residues: CASSYDRVDNSPLHF. The CDR3 nucleotides read TGTGCCAGCAGCTACGACAGGGTGGATAATTCACCCCTCCACTTT.

V usage is TRBV30 and J usage is TRBJ1-5, with unresolved D. Trimming took 1 base from V and 0 from J, leaving 10 bases between them. CDR1 and CDR2 (germline): GTSNPN, SVGIG (reference sequence). There are 15 residues in the CDR3. The CDR3 nucleotides read TGTGCCTGGAGTGGTACAGCAAATAGCAATCAGCCCCAGCATTTT. As protein: CAWSGTANSNQPQHF.

V usage is TRBV27 and J usage is TRBJ2-3; 10 positions match TRBD2. The CDR3 spans 19 residues. Germline V gene sequence: CDR1 MNHEY, CDR2 SMNVEV (reference sequence). The V and J ends lost 5 bases and 0 bases, in that order; junction bases with no gene match: 14. The CDR3 reads CASSHRLASGGPSTDTQYF. CDR3 nucleotides: TGTGCCAGCAGTCATCGCTTAGCTAGCGGGGGCCCCAGCACAGATACGCAGTATTTT.

CDR3: CASSTYQGRGYTF. CDR3 nucleotides: TGTGCCAGCAGCACCTATCAGGGTAGAGGCTACACCTTC. V gene TRBV5-6 combines with J gene TRBJ1-2, with D maybe TRBD1 (5 bases). The V end lost 4 bases, the J end lost 8 bases, and 15 bases lay between the germline ends. Germline V lookup: CDR1 SGHDT, CDR2 YYEEEE. The CDR3 has 13 residues.

The J gene is TRBJ1-2, the V gene TRBV29-1, with 12 nucleotides matching TRBD1. The CDR3 runs 15 residues. Germline V gives CDR1 SQVTM, CDR2 ANQGSEA. V dropped 7 bases and J dropped 0; count of bases not matched to a gene: 6. The CDR3 nucleotides read TGCAGCGCTCCTGGGACAGGGGGCCCTAACTATGGCTACACCTTC. This codes for CSAPGTGGPNYGYTF.

This chain connects TRBV4-1 to TRBJ2-7; D not resolved. The germline V and J ends were trimmed by 1 base and 2 bases, with 6 bases remaining between them. Germline CDR1 and CDR2: MGHRA and YSYEKL. This CDR3 is 13 amino acids long. DNA of the CDR3: TGCGCCAGCAGCCAAGCTTCTACCTACGAGCAGTACTTC. Residues: CASSQASTYEQYF.

The gene calls are TRBV10-3 and TRBJ1-2; 8 positions match TRBD1. V shed 0 bases, J shed 14 bases, and the junction held 14 bases outside the gene matches. The CDR3 loop spans 15 amino acids. Per germline, CDR1 ENHRY and CDR2 SYGVKD. The CDR3 spells CAISESTATGTGKTF. The CDR3 coding sequence is TGTGCCATCAGTGAGTCCACGGCCACCGGGACAGGTAAAACCTTC.

This clone was detected only once. This sequence joins TRBV7-9 and TRBJ2-6; the D is unclear. CDR1 SEHNR and CDR2 FQNEAQ come from the germline V gene (reference sequence). The CDR3 runs to 13 residues. V was pared by 4 bases and J by 2 bases, with 3 bases between. In nucleotides, the CDR3 is TGTGCCAGCAGCTCAACTGGGGCCAACGTCCTGACTTTC. It yields the protein CASSSTGANVLTF.

This CDR3 is CASSPDQGGDTQYF. The CDR3 DNA sequence: TGTGCCAGCAGTCCGGACCAGGGAGGAGATACGCAGTATTTT. The V and J genes are TRBV6-5 and TRBJ2-3, with D perhaps TRBD2 (6 bases). The CDR3 has 14 amino acids. The V end lost 5 bases, the J end lost 5 bases, and 14 bases lay between the germline ends. Germline-derived CDR1 and CDR2 are MNHEY and SVGAGI.

The rearrangement links TRBV7-9 to TRBJ1-2; the match to TRBD1 covers 9 bases. The CDR3 sequence is 14 residues long. CDR1 is SEHNR and CDR2 is FQNEAQ in the germline V gene (reference sequence). J gave up 0 bases and V 5 bases, and 1 base lay outside the gene matches. The CDR3 is CASSGTGSNYGYTF. For the CDR3, the DNA is TGTGCCAGCAGCGGGACAGGGTCTAACTATGGCTACACCTTC.

This chain uses TRBV5-6 with TRBJ1-5, with D unresolved. The CDR3 is 15 amino acids. V lost 0 bases, J lost 0 bases, and 7 bases lay in between. Germline assignment: CDR1 SGHDT and CDR2 YYEEEE. CDR3 protein: CASSLVRDSNQPQHF. The CDR3, as DNA: TGTGCCAGCAGCTTGGTACGGGATAGCAATCAGCCCCAGCATTTT.

The gene calls are TRBV7-2 and TRBJ2-1; 7 bases map to TRBD1. The V and J ends lost 6 bases and 2 bases, in that order; junction bases with no gene match: 7. This CDR3 region has 15 residues. Germline V CDR1 and CDR2: SGHTA, FQGNSA. The CDR3 loop reads CASSSTGFAYNEQFF. The CDR3 DNA sequence: TGTGCCAGCAGTTCGACAGGGTTTGCCTACAATGAGCAGTTCTTC. The full variable domain, with the rest looked up from reference TRBV7-2 and TRBJ2-1, is GAGVSQSPSNKVTEKGKDVELRCDPISGHTALYWYRQSLGQGLEFLIYFQGNSAPDKSGLPSDRFSAERTGGSVSTLTIQRTQQEDSAVYLCASSSTGFAYNEQFFGPGTRLTVL.

This chain connects TRBV7-7 to TRBJ2-1; 12 positions agree with TRBD2. The CDR3 consists of 15 residues. Germline loops: CDR1 SSHAT, CDR2 FNYEAQ (reference sequence). The trim removed 5 bases at V and 4 bases at J, leaving 3 bases unmatched. CDR3 sequence reads: CASSRLAGEYNEQFF. For the CDR3, the DNA is TGTGCCAGCAGCCGACTAGCGGGGGAATACAATGAGCAGTTCTTC.

The V and J genes are TRBV7-2 and TRBJ2-1; TRBD2 agrees at 9 bases. J gave up 12 bases and V 2 bases, and 14 bases lay outside the gene matches. In germline, CDR1 is SGHTA, CDR2 FQGNSA. The CDR3 extends over 16 amino acids. The CDR3 DNA follows: TGTGCCAGCAGCTTATTAGCGGGGGCCCGGGTGGGGGGGCAGTTCTTC. The encoded protein is CASSLLAGARVGGQFF. Supplemented by reference TRBV7-2 and TRBJ2-1, the full variable domain reads GAGVSQSPSNKVTEKGKDVELRCDPISGHTALYWYRQSLGQGLEFLIYFQGNSAPDKSGLPSDRFSAERTGGSVSTLTIQRTQQEDSAVYLCASSLLAGARVGGQFFGPGTRLTVL.

V is TRBV6-6 and J is TRBJ2-3, with 7 bases lining up with TRBD2. Per the germline V gene, CDR1 is MNHNY and CDR2 is SVGAGI (reference sequence). The CDR3 is 13 amino acids. Germline trimming cut 8 bases from V and 4 bases from J; bases unmatched to any gene: 6. CDR3 amino acids: CASRRGTADTQYF. As DNA, the CDR3 is TGTGCCAGCCGGCGGGGGACGGCAGATACGCAGTATTTT.

The V gene is TRBV15, the J gene TRBJ1-5; possible D gene TRBD1, 5 bases. The V end lost 0 bases, the J end lost 5 bases, and 20 bases lay between the germline ends. CDR1 is LNHNV and CDR2 is YYDKDF in the germline V gene (reference sequence). This CDR3 spans 18 amino acids. DNA for the CDR3: TGTGCCACCAGCAGAGAAGGGGCATGGCGGGGGGTTGATCAGCCCCAGCATTTT. Translation: CATSREGAWRGVDQPQHF.

The chain joins TRBV5-4 to TRBJ2-1; a weak D match, TRBD2 (5 bases). Looked up from germline, CDR1 is SGHNT and CDR2 is YYREEE (reference sequence). V was clipped by 2 bases and J by 10 bases, with 16 bases between them. This CDR3 has 14 amino acids. The CDR3 here is CASSFPLGVGEQFF. DNA of the CDR3: TGTGCCAGCAGCTTCCCTCTCGGGGTTGGGGAGCAGTTCTTC.

The rearrangement joins TRBV30 to TRBJ2-5; TRBD2 aligns across 13 bases. V lost 3 bases to trimming and J lost 2 bases; unmatched junction nucleotides: 0. Germline V CDR1 and CDR2: GTSNPN, SVGIG (reference sequence). This CDR3 contains 14 residues. CDR3 nucleotide sequence: TGTGCCTGGAGACTAGCGGGGGGGCAAGAGACCCAGTACTTC. Translated: CAWRLAGGQETQYF.

This clone has a handful of counts. The chain joins TRBV27 to TRBJ1-2, with D perhaps matching TRBD1 (5 bases). V was pared by 5 bases and J by 5 bases, with 12 bases between. In germline, CDR1 is MNHEY, CDR2 SMNVEV (reference sequence). The CDR3 is 13 amino acids. The CDR3 DNA is TGTGCCAGCAGTCTAGGGGTGGGATATGGCTACACCTTC. This translates into CASSLGVGYGYTF.

CDR3 in amino acids: CASSQEAGPYQPQHF. In nucleotides, the CDR3 is TGCGCCAGCAGCCAAGAGGCAGGCCCTTATCAGCCCCAGCATTTT. The chain combines TRBV4-3 with TRBJ1-5; D unresolved. V dropped 0 bases and J dropped 5 bases, with 11 bases sitting between them. Germline V gives CDR1 LGHNA, CDR2 YSLEER. The CDR3 length is 15 residues.

The CDR3: CASSLGFWTRGSPLHF. DNA of the CDR3: TGTGCCAGCAGCTTAGGTTTCTGGACAAGGGGTTCACCCCTCCACTTT. The rearrangement joins TRBV7-2 to TRBJ1-6; possible D gene TRBD1, 5 bases. The CDR3 extends over 16 amino acids. The V end lost 1 base, the J end lost 9 bases, and 16 bases lay between the germline ends. Germline V gene lookup returns CDR1 SGHTA and CDR2 FQGNSA.

The CDR3 nucleotides read TGTGCCAGCAGCGCGTCTAGCGGGGGGGCGAGGGTCACGCAGTATTTT. Protein sequence: CASSASSGGARVTQYF. The chain is built from TRBV2 and TRBJ2-3, with TRBD2 matching over 12 bases. This CDR3 has 16 residues. The V segment lost 6 bases and the J segment 9 bases; nucleotides outside the gene matches: 13. The germline CDR1 and CDR2 sequences are SNHLY and FYNNEI.

The rearrangement uses TRBV9 and TRBJ1-1; 7 bases line up with TRBD1. Germline loops: CDR1 SGDLS, CDR2 YYNGEE. J gave up 1 base and V 3 bases, and 15 bases lay outside the gene matches. CDR3 size: 18 residues. The CDR3 region has the DNA TGTGCCAGCAGCGATTCGGCTCGGGGAGCAGGGGGGAACACTGAAGCTTTCTTT. Translation: CASSDSARGAGGNTEAFF.

As concerns this clone: The sample holds other DNA sequences that translate to the same CDR3. This chain joins TRBV5-1 and TRBJ2-2, with D tentatively TRBD1 (6 bases). The CDR3 covers 13 residues. Germline CDR1 SGHRS, CDR2 YFSETQ. With 2 bases removed from V and 6 bases from J, the gap between germline ends came to 8 bases. In DNA, the CDR3 is TGCGCCAGCAGCTTAGGGGGTGCCGGGGAGCTGTTTTTT. It specifies CASSLGGAGELFF.

The CDR3 bases are TGTGCCAGCAGGATACAGGGGGCGGGCTACGAGCAGTACTTC. It translates to CASRIQGAGYEQYF. The rearrangement links TRBV2 to TRBJ2-7; 9 bases are shared with TRBD1. The CDR3 length is 14 residues. V lost 6 bases to trimming and J lost 3 bases; unmatched junction nucleotides: 6. The germline gives CDR1 SNHLY, CDR2 FYNNEI.

V usage is TRBV6-1 and J usage is TRBJ1-5; tentative D call: TRBD1 (6 bases). V lost 5 bases to trimming and J lost 6 bases, with 17 bases between them. There are 15 residues in the CDR3. The germline V gene encodes CDR1 MNHNS and CDR2 SASEGT. CDR3 in DNA: TGTGCCAGCAGTATAGAAAGGGGGACATTTCAGCCCCAGCATTTT. Its translation: CASSIERGTFQPQHF.